Following are 26 T cell receptor beta chains from one sample sequenced in a study of blood T cell repertoires in COVID-19. Method: immunoSEQ multiplex PCR; TCRdb's copy keeps in-frame clones and lacks some. The sample consists of approximately 250,000 clones, approximately 90% of them appearing once. The sequencing input was PBMCs or T cells enriched from blood (not recorded which). The receptor source for this set is a woman in her forties with acute COVID-19.

The chain joins TRBV18 to TRBJ2-1; 7 bases agree with TRBD2. The CDR3 is 15 amino acids. With V trimmed by 5 bases and J by 3 bases, 7 bases remained unmatched. Germline CDR1 is KGHSH and CDR2 is LQKENI. The CDR3 DNA reads TGTGCCAGCTCATTACTGGCGGGAGACTACAATGAGCAGTTCTTC. Encoded protein: CASSLLAGDYNEQFF.

The chain is built from TRBV19 and TRBJ2-1; D uncertain. Per germline, CDR1 LNHDA and CDR2 SQIVND (reference sequence). Trimming shortened V by 4 bases and J by 4 bases, and 2 bases separated the two germline ends. The CDR3 loop spans 11 amino acids. The CDR3, as DNA: TGTGCCAGTAGTACTTACAATGAGCAGTTCTTC. Amino acid sequence: CASSTYNEQFF.

This clone was seen once. The V gene is TRBV30, the J gene TRBJ1-3, with D maybe TRBD1 (5 bases). This CDR3 has 13 amino acids. Germline V gene data show CDR1 as GTSNPN and CDR2 as SVGIG (reference sequence). V lost 1 base and J 2 bases, leaving 6 bases between the germline ends. CDR3 loop: CAWSGQPGNTIYF. In DNA, the CDR3 is TGTGCCTGGAGTGGACAGCCTGGAAACACCATATATTTT.

This clone was found a few times. The chain employs TRBV10-1 and TRBJ1-5; 7 bases agree with TRBD1. Germline V gene lookup returns CDR1 WNHNN and CDR2 SYGVQD (reference sequence). J was trimmed by 8 bases and V by 7 bases; bases with no gene match: 14. The CDR3 has 15 residues. The CDR3 nucleotides are TGCGCCAGCACTAGGGAGAAGGGGGCGAGTGAGCCCCAGCATTTT. Encoded protein: CASTREKGASEPQHF.

Comments on this clone: The same CDR3 arises from other DNA sequences in this sample as well. The chain combines TRBV11-3 with TRBJ1-1; 8 bases fit TRBD1. V was clipped by 4 bases and J by 5 bases; unmatched bases: 6. This CDR3 is 14 amino acids long. Per germline, CDR1 SGHNT and CDR2 YENEEA. Written as DNA, the CDR3 is TGTGCCAGCAGCTCCGGACAGGGTGGAACTGAAGCTTTCTTT. Translated: CASSSGQGGTEAFF.

This chain connects TRBV5-4 to TRBJ1-1; 8 bases match TRBD1. Germline values: CDR1 SGHNT, CDR2 YYREEE (reference sequence). The CDR3 extends over 16 amino acids. Unmatched junction bases numbered 6, after V lost 1 base and J lost 1 base. In DNA form, the CDR3 reads TGTGCCAGCAGCTTGATCGGCAGGGGGCAGAACACTGAAGCTTTCTTT. It codes for CASSLIGRGQNTEAFF.

The V gene is TRBV2, the J gene TRBJ1-2; 7 bases line up with TRBD1. V dropped 6 bases and J dropped 4; count of bases not matched to a gene: 11. From germline, CDR1 is SNHLY and CDR2 FYNNEI. This CDR3 has 15 residues. CDR3 region: CASRQTGSAPYGYTF. Here the CDR3 DNA reads TGTGCCAGCAGACAGACAGGGTCGGCGCCCTATGGCTACACCTTC. Supplemented by reference TRBV2 and TRBJ1-2, the full variable domain reads EPEVTQTPSHQVTQMGQEVILRCVPISNHLYFYWYRQILGQKVEFLVSFYNNEISEKSEIFDDQFSVERPDGSNFTLKIRSTKLEDSAMYFCASRQTGSAPYGYTFGSGTRLTVV.

This rearrangement joins TRBV12-5 to TRBJ1-1; D possibly corresponds to TRBD1 (5 bases). The CDR3 covers 16 residues. Germline V gene data show CDR1 as LGHNT and CDR2 as FRNRAP. Trimming shortened V by 4 bases and J by 1 base, and 16 bases separated the two germline ends. The CDR3 loop reads CASGSAVWGGNTEAFF. The CDR3 nucleotides read TGTGCTAGTGGTTCGGCCGTGTGGGGGGGGAACACTGAAGCTTTCTTT.

The CDR3 protein is CASRFEFGNTEAFF. CDR3 DNA sequence: TGTGCCAGCAGATTTGAGTTCGGGAACACTGAAGCTTTCTTT. The chain is built from TRBV11-3 and TRBJ1-1; unclear D gene. The germline V and J ends were trimmed by 6 bases and 1 base, with 12 bases remaining between them. The CDR3 has 14 residues. Germline assignment: CDR1 SGHNT and CDR2 YENEEA.

The chain is built from TRBV19 and TRBJ1-1; D remains unclear. V was trimmed by 6 bases and J by 4 bases, leaving 3 bases between them. The CDR3 is 10 amino acids. Per the germline V gene, CDR1 is LNHDA and CDR2 is SQIVND (reference sequence). The CDR3 DNA sequence: TGTGCCAGTAGGCGCACTGAAGCTTTCTTT. This encodes CASRRTEAFF.

This sequence joins TRBV18 and TRBJ1-3, with D possibly TRBD1 on 6 matching bases. Trimming took 0 bases from V and 2 from J, leaving 8 bases between them. The CDR3 spans 15 residues. Per germline, CDR1 KGHSH and CDR2 LQKENI. CDR3 nucleotides: TGTGCCAGCTCACCACCGCCAGGGGCTGGAAACACCATATATTTT. Translated: CASSPPPGAGNTIYF.

This sequence joins TRBV6-5 and TRBJ1-2; D not resolved. The germline V gene encodes CDR1 MNHEY and CDR2 SVGAGI. With 10 bases removed from V and 5 bases from J, the gap between germline ends came to 17 bases. The CDR3 extends over 13 amino acids. CDR3 sequence: CATVLLSLYGYTF. The CDR3 region has the DNA TGTGCCACCGTCCTCCTGTCACTTTATGGCTACACCTTC.

J is TRBJ1-5 and V is TRBV2, with 7 nucleotides matching TRBD1. CDR3 length equals 16 residues. Germline values: CDR1 SNHLY, CDR2 FYNNEI. J gave up 3 bases and V 7 bases, and 12 bases lay outside the gene matches. CDR3 in DNA: TGTGCCAGCAAAAGAGGGACAGCTTCGATCAATCAGCCCCAGCATTTT. Encoded protein: CASKRGTASINQPQHF.

V is TRBV25-1 and J is TRBJ1-4, with D possibly TRBD1 on 5 matching bases. CDR1 is MGHDK and CDR2 is SYGVNS in the germline V gene. The CDR3 has 15 amino acids. V gave up 1 base and J gave up 7 bases, with 13 bases separating them. The CDR3 region is CASSEFGRGGEKLFF. The CDR3 DNA is TGTGCCAGCAGTGAATTTGGTAGGGGAGGTGAAAAACTGTTTTTT.

The chain joins TRBV10-3 to TRBJ1-4, with TRBD1 as a possible D gene (5 bases). V was trimmed by 0 bases and J by 4 bases, leaving 9 bases between them. Germline lookup yields CDR1 ENHRY and CDR2 SYGVKD. There are 15 residues in the CDR3. The CDR3 DNA reads TGTGCCATCAGTGAGTCGGAAGGACATAATGAAAAACTGTTTTTT. The encoded protein is CAISESEGHNEKLFF.

The rearrangement uses TRBV6-5 and TRBJ1-5; TRBD1 matches at 7 bases. The CDR3 has 15 amino acids. Looked up from germline, CDR1 is MNHEY and CDR2 is SVGAGI. The junction had 11 bases not matched to a gene; V was cut back by 5 bases and J by 7 bases. The CDR3 is CASSPTTGFPQPQHF. For the CDR3, the DNA is TGTGCCAGCAGTCCGACGACAGGGTTCCCCCAGCCCCAGCATTTT.

This clone was seen just once. The V gene is TRBV27, the J gene TRBJ1-4; no clear D gene. V was clipped by 3 bases and J by 0 bases, with 5 bases between them. This CDR3 spans 14 amino acids. Germline CDR1 reads MNHEY; CDR2 reads SMNVEV (reference sequence). CDR3 bases: TGTGCCAGCAGTTTTAGTGCAACTAATGAAAAACTGTTTTTT. Translation gives CASSFSATNEKLFF.

The genes are TRBV9 and TRBJ2-1, with 8 nucleotides matching TRBD2. CDR1 SGDLS and CDR2 YYNGEE come from the germline V gene. This CDR3 is built from 15 residues. The junction had 5 bases not matched to a gene; V was cut back by 0 bases and J by 6 bases. CDR3 sequence: CASSVASGRLNEQFF. DNA of the CDR3: TGTGCCAGCAGCGTAGCTAGCGGGCGTCTCAATGAGCAGTTCTTC.

The gene calls are TRBV19 and TRBJ2-2; the D gene is possibly TRBD1 (5 bases). The CDR3 spans 14 residues. Trimming left V 3 bases short and J 6 bases short, with 11 bases between. Germline assignment: CDR1 LNHDA and CDR2 SQIVND (reference sequence). The CDR3 loop reads CASSIARDAGELFF. The CDR3 region has the DNA TGTGCCAGTAGTATTGCCAGGGATGCCGGGGAGCTGTTTTTT. Complete variable domain (other parts from reference TRBV19 and TRBJ2-2): DGGITQSPKYLFRKEGQNVTLSCEQNLNHDAMYWYRQDPGQGLRLIYYSQIVNDFQKGDIAEGYSVSREKKESFPLTVTSAQKNPTAFYLCASSIARDAGELFFGEGSRLTVL.

This chain uses TRBV7-9 with TRBJ1-2; unclear D gene. This CDR3 is 12 amino acids long. Trimming took off 3 bases at V and 5 bases at J, with 7 bases between the two ends. From germline, CDR1 is SEHNR and CDR2 FQNEAQ (reference sequence). CDR3 DNA: TGTGCCAGCAGCTTTACCGAGTATGGCTACACCTTC. As protein: CASSFTEYGYTF.

The gene calls are TRBV20-1 and TRBJ2-5; no reliable D call. CDR1 is DFQATT and CDR2 is SNEGSKA in the germline V gene (reference sequence). The CDR3 has 11 amino acids. CDR3 amino acids: CSTRLSETQYF. For the CDR3, the DNA is TGCAGCACGAGGCTTTCGGAGACCCAGTACTTC.

The V gene is TRBV14, the J gene TRBJ2-7, with 7 nucleotides matching TRBD1. Trimming removed 1 base from V and 3 bases from J; junction bases left unmatched: 9. Germline V gene lookup returns CDR1 SGHDN and CDR2 FVKESK. The CDR3 is 16 amino acids. The CDR3 reads CASSQAFPGGNYEQYF. CDR3 nucleotides: TGTGCCAGCAGCCAAGCTTTCCCAGGGGGAAACTACGAGCAGTACTTC.

The chain recombines TRBV18 with TRBJ1-3; D gene ambiguous. V lost 4 bases to trimming and J lost 4 bases, with 11 bases between them. Germline V gene sequence: CDR1 KGHSH, CDR2 LQKENI. This CDR3 is 14 amino acids long. The CDR3 reads CASSRTDGGNTIYF. The CDR3 DNA sequence: TGTGCCAGCTCACGAACAGATGGAGGAAACACCATATATTTT.

The chain links TRBV30 to TRBJ1-1; D not resolved. The CDR3 loop spans 12 amino acids. Trimming removed 4 bases at V and 1 base at J, with 7 bases between. CDR1 and CDR2 (germline): GTSNPN, SVGIG (reference sequence). The CDR3 region has the DNA TGTGCCTGGATATTAGCGAACACTGAAGCTTTCTTT. It yields the protein CAWILANTEAFF.

This clone was observed a handful of times. The V call is TRBV6-5, the J call TRBJ1-2; 7 bases are shared with TRBD1. The CDR3 covers 15 residues. CDR1 MNHEY and CDR2 SVGAGI come from the germline V gene. The V segment lost 2 bases and the J segment 3 bases; nucleotides outside the gene matches: 6. The CDR3 region has the DNA TGTGCCAGCAGTTACGACAGGGACAACGACTATGGCTACACCTTC. This gives the protein CASSYDRDNDYGYTF.

The chain joins TRBV5-1 to TRBJ1-4; a possible D gene is TRBD1 (5 bases). Germline V gives CDR1 SGHRS, CDR2 YFSETQ. V was pared by 1 base and J by 8 bases, with 12 bases between. This CDR3 comprises 14 residues. CDR3 in DNA: TGCGCCAGCAGCTTGAGAGCGGAGGGGGAAAAACTGTTTTTT. Translation: CASSLRAEGEKLFF. The full variable domain, with the rest looked up from reference TRBV5-1 and TRBJ1-4, is KAGVTQTPRYLIKTRGQQVTLSCSPISGHRSVSWYQQTPGQGLQFLFEYFSETQRNKGNFPGRFSGRQFSNSRSEMNVSTLELGDSALYLCASSLRAEGEKLFFGSGTQLSVL.